These 3 T cell receptor beta chains originate from one sample sequenced in a study of shared clonotypes between healthy human individuals. TCRdb keeps only in-frame clones here, not all; method: immunoSEQ multiplex PCR. The data hold 2 million to 3 million clones, with 90% to 95% observed a single time. The sample was naive CD4+ T cells from PBMCs. Specified subset: CD45RA+ positively selected. Every receptor here comes from a man aged 18 to 30 in good health. Some clones in this sample may be carry-over from other donors' samples.

The CDR3 DNA is TGTGCCAGCAGTCGGGCAGGGGGCCCAGGAGGCGCTGAAGCTTTCTTT. Its protein is CASSRAGGPGGAEAFF. The chain recombines TRBV28 with TRBJ1-1; 8 nucleotides match TRBD1. CDR1 and CDR2 from the germline V gene are MDHEN and SYDVKM. This CDR3 contains 16 residues. After removal of 5 bases from V and 6 bases from J, the junction contained 14 bases not matched to a gene.

This clone was counted a single time. J is TRBJ1-2 and V is TRBV4-1; possible D gene TRBD1, 6 bases. V was shortened by 3 bases and J by 3 bases, with 14 bases between the two germline ends. This CDR3 has 15 residues. From germline, CDR1 is MGHRA and CDR2 YSYEKL. As DNA, the CDR3 is TGCGCCAGCAGCCAGGGTTGGGGGCCCCACTATGGCTACACCTTC. Amino acid sequence: CASSQGWGPHYGYTF.

The rearrangement uses TRBV19 and TRBJ1-4; the match to TRBD1 covers 7 bases. There are 16 residues in the CDR3. The junction had 8 bases not matched to a gene; V was cut back by 7 bases and J by 0 bases. Per the germline V gene, CDR1 is LNHDA and CDR2 is SQIVND (reference sequence). CDR3 DNA sequence: TGTGCCAGTACCTCAGGGACAGTATCAACTAATGAAAAACTGTTTTTT. This translates into CASTSGTVSTNEKLFF.